This T cell receptor beta chain was identified in a study of blood T cell repertoires in COVID-19. Study context: Acute-phase and convalescent COVID-19 samples originated in the United States, Italy and Spain. Nucleic acid was either cDNA or gDNA, and it came from T cells, B-cell-depleted T cells, or PBMCs.

Original data processing: Reference gene primer amplification in the assay estimated nucleated cell counts. Sequencing used immunoSEQ multiplex PCR; TCRdb keeps in-frame clones, though not all of them. The V and J calls and the clone size are those of that table, but D and trimming were determined from the DNA. The table records around 220,000 clones, roughly 76% of them present only once. The germline V gene encodes CDR1 MNHEY and CDR2 SVGEGT. The CDR3 sequence is 14 residues long. V was cut by 0 bases and J by 1 base, with 7 bases left in between. The chain is built from TRBV6-2 or TRBV6-3 and TRBJ2-7, with D perhaps matching TRBD1 (5 bases). Specimen: peripheral blood. This TCR was recovered from a human donor in a cohort sampled during active COVID-19. In DNA, the CDR3 is TGTGCCAGCAGTTACTCTTCAGGGTCCTACGAGCAGTACTTC. Translated, it gives CASSYSSGSYEQYF.